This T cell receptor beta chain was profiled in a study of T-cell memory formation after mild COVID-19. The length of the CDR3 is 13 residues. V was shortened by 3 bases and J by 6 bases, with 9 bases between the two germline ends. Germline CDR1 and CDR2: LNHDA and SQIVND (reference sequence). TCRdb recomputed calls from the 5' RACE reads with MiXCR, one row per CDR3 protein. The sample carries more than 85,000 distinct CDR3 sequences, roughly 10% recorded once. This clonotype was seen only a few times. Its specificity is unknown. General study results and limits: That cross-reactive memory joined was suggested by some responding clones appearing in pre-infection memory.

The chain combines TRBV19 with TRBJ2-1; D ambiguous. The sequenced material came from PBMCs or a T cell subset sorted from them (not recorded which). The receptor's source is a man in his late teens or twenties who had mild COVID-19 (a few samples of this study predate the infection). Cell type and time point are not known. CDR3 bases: TGTGCCAGTAGTATCTTCAATTCCAATGAGCAGTTCTTC. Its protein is CASSIFNSNEQFF.